The clone carrying this T cell receptor (beta chain) has only a few counts. The antigen is undetermined. This specimen belongs to a study of beta chain features in type 1 diabetes. Study context: Regarding age, gender and cell yields, patients proved similar to healthy donors. Study observations and caveats: Any HLA effect on TCRB rearrangement was left unresolved by small sub-analyses. Researchers report that Type 1 diabetes patients had moderately but significantly shorter TCRB CDR3s across all four CD4+ subsets. The naive, central memory and Treg TCRB repertoires of patients appeared to be more similar to one another than those of healthy donors.

Looked up from germline, CDR1 is SEHNR and CDR2 is FQNEAQ (reference sequence). CDR3 length equals 12 residues. V lost 2 bases to trimming and J lost 11 bases, with 10 bases between them. Isolated RNA was reverse transcribed in full, so expressed TCRB transcripts were sequenced. Some clones are missing from TCRdb's copy, which holds only in-frame ones; the method was immunoSEQ multiplex PCR. The table includes 860,000 or so clones, about a sixth detected once. The chain links TRBV7-9 to TRBJ1-5; D remains ambiguous. The receptor was derived from a woman younger than 35 in good health. The sequenced material came from naive CD4+ T cells from blood. The CDR3 nucleotides are TGTGCCAGCAGCTTATCCGGCGGGGCCCAGCATTTT. The encoded protein is CASSLSGGAQHF.